The next 16 T cell receptor beta chains were all read from a single sample in a study of beta chain features in type 1 diabetes. Whole-study findings and limits: Researchers report that Type 1 diabetes patients had moderately but significantly shorter TCRB CDR3s across all four CD4+ subsets.

The entirety of the isolated RNA underwent reverse transcription, so expressed TCRB transcripts were sequenced. TCRdb's table, derived via immunoSEQ multiplex PCR, lists solely in-frame clones and lacks some. The sample yields fewer than 450,000 clones, about 13% seen once. No antigen has been assigned to these receptors. Material for sequencing was naive CD4+ T cells from blood. The receptors here all came from a woman younger than 30 with type 1 diabetes.

The table lists this clone with a count of one. V and J are TRBV2 and TRBJ2-7, with D uncertain. V lost 10 bases to trimming and J lost 1 base, with 8 bases between them. CDR1 is SNHLY and CDR2 is FYNNEI in the germline V gene. This CDR3 spans 11 amino acids. The CDR3 nucleotides read TGTGCCACCACACCTTCCTACGAGCAGTACTTC. Encoded protein: CATTPSYEQYF. Supplemented by reference TRBV2 and TRBJ2-7, the full variable domain reads EPEVTQTPSHQVTQMGQEVILRCVPISNHLYFYWYRQILGQKVEFLVSFYNNEISEKSEIFDDQFSVERPDGSNFTLKIRSTKLEDSAMYFCATTPSYEQYFGPGTRLTVT.

The chain links TRBV7-2 to TRBJ2-1; D perhaps matches TRBD1 (5 bases). This CDR3 has 15 amino acids. V gave up 6 bases and J gave up 4 bases, with 16 bases separating them. CDR1 is SGHTA and CDR2 is FQGNSA in the germline V gene. The CDR3 DNA reads TGTGCCAGCAGTACCCATGCCAGGGAATACAATGAGCAGTTCTTC. Amino acids: CASSTHAREYNEQFF.

The chain is built from TRBV9 and TRBJ2-3; the D gene is possibly TRBD2 (6 bases). The V end was cut by 3 bases, the J end by 0 bases, with 8 bases between. The CDR3 has 14 residues. Germline V gene lookup returns CDR1 SGDLS and CDR2 YYNGEE. The CDR3 DNA is TGTGCCAGCAGCGCCGGGAGCAGCACAGATACGCAGTATTTT. Protein product: CASSAGSSTDTQYF.

The chain has TRBV30 and TRBJ2-4; TRBD2 matches at 8 bases. Germline V gene data show CDR1 as GTSNPN and CDR2 as SVGIG (reference sequence). The ends lost 7 bases at V and 0 bases at J; junction bases unmatched: 5. This CDR3 spans 14 amino acids. CDR3 DNA: TGTGCCTCTACTAGCGGACCAGCCAAAAACATTCAGTACTTC. This codes for CASTSGPAKNIQYF.

The V call is TRBV5-1, the J call TRBJ2-1, with TRBD1 identical over 9 bases. This CDR3 region has 14 residues. The V gene's germline CDR1 is SGHRS and CDR2 YFSETQ. Unmatched junction bases numbered 11, after V lost 9 bases and J lost 7 bases. CDR3 sequence: CATSRQGEANEQFF. CDR3 nucleotide sequence: TGCGCCACATCCCGACAGGGGGAGGCTAATGAGCAGTTCTTC.

This clone turned up a few times. V and J are TRBV5-1 and TRBJ2-3; D remains unclear. This CDR3 is built from 14 residues. Per germline, CDR1 SGHRS and CDR2 YFSETQ. Trimming shortened V by 4 bases and J by 1 base, and 10 bases separated the two germline ends. The CDR3 bases are TGCGCCAGCAGCGAGCCCGCGGGCACAGATACGCAGTATTTT. Residues: CASSEPAGTDTQYF.

The chain employs TRBV18 and TRBJ1-5; D is ambiguous. With 2 bases removed from V and 5 bases from J, the gap between germline ends came to 10 bases. Germline V gene sequence: CDR1 KGHSH, CDR2 LQKENI. The CDR3 sequence is 14 residues long. The CDR3 DNA sequence: TGTGCCAGCTCACCAGACGGGTTGTATCAGCCCCAGCATTTT. Translated: CASSPDGLYQPQHF.

The chain links TRBV28 to TRBJ2-7, with TRBD2 matching 12 bases. The germline CDR1 and CDR2 sequences are MDHEN and SYDVKM. This CDR3 region has 15 residues. With V trimmed by 4 bases and J by 7 bases, 8 bases remained unmatched. The CDR3 sequence is CASSSKTSGSEEQYF. CDR3 DNA: TGTGCCAGCAGTTCCAAGACTAGCGGGAGTGAAGAGCAGTACTTC.

The chain recombines TRBV5-6 with TRBJ1-5; maybe TRBD1 (5 bases). CDR1 is SGHDT and CDR2 is YYEEEE in the germline V gene. Between the trimmed V and J ends, which lost 4 bases and 1 base, there was a span of 9 bases. There are 14 residues in the CDR3. The CDR3, as DNA: TGTGCCAGCAGCGCGGGACTGAGCAATCAGCCCCAGCATTTT. It translates to CASSAGLSNQPQHF.

This clone was found a few times. The chain is built from TRBV30 and TRBJ2-1; D is possibly TRBD2 (5 bases). This CDR3 has 16 amino acids. Germline V CDR1 and CDR2: GTSNPN, SVGIG (reference sequence). V lost 0 bases to trimming and J lost 8 bases, with 20 bases between them. The CDR3: CAWSVGFGKAPDEQFF. CDR3 in DNA: TGTGCCTGGAGTGTAGGTTTCGGGAAGGCCCCCGATGAGCAGTTCTTC.

This clone was counted only a few times. This chain connects TRBV7-2 to TRBJ2-3; 7 bases map to TRBD2. With V trimmed by 10 bases and J by 2 bases, 6 bases remained unmatched. Germline CDR1 SGHTA, CDR2 FQGNSA. The CDR3 covers 13 residues. This chain's CDR3 is CAIPGLSTDTQYF. CDR3 coding DNA: TGTGCCATCCCGGGACTATCCACAGATACGCAGTATTTT. The complete variable domain, with remaining parts taken from reference TRBV7-2 and TRBJ2-3, reads GAGVSQSPSNKVTEKGKDVELRCDPISGHTALYWYRQSLGQGLEFLIYFQGNSAPDKSGLPSDRFSAERTGGSVSTLTIQRTQQEDSAVYLCAIPGLSTDTQYFGPGTRLTVL.

The J gene is TRBJ1-5, the V gene TRBV18, with a tentative D call TRBD1 (6 bases). This CDR3 region has 13 residues. Germline loops: CDR1 KGHSH, CDR2 LQKENI. Deletions cut 4 bases from V and 5 bases from J, with 9 bases between. The CDR3 reads CASSQGDDQPQHF. As DNA, the CDR3 is TGTGCCAGCTCACAGGGGGACGATCAGCCCCAGCATTTT.

V and J are TRBV25-1 and TRBJ1-2; 10 nucleotides line up with TRBD1. V trimming: 3 bases; J trimming: 8 bases; junction bases outside the gene matches: 6. Germline V gene data show CDR1 as MGHDK and CDR2 as SYGVNS. The CDR3 contains 14 residues. As DNA, the CDR3 is TGTGCCAGCAGTGACCCCGGGACAGGGGTCGGCTACACCTTC. The encoded protein is CASSDPGTGVGYTF.

This chain connects TRBV28 to TRBJ2-5; 8 nucleotides line up with TRBD2. Germline V gene data show CDR1 as MDHEN and CDR2 as SYDVKM. The length of the CDR3 is 17 residues. V shed 2 bases and J 5 bases; nucleotides not matched to a gene: 13. Written as DNA, the CDR3 is TGTGCCAGCAGTTTAGTCGGGAGGGCACCACTCGAGGAGACCCAGTACTTC. This sequence encodes CASSLVGRAPLEETQYF.

The CDR3 is CASGGGGGREYYEQYF. The CDR3 nucleotides read TGTGCCAGCGGTGGGGGCGGCGGGAGAGAATACTACGAGCAGTACTTC. This chain uses TRBV6-1 with TRBJ2-7; TRBD2 is a possible D gene (7 bases). V shed 8 bases and J shed 3 bases, with 23 bases lying between them. The CDR3 is 16 amino acids. The germline V gene encodes CDR1 MNHNS and CDR2 SASEGT.

This clone appeared a few times. This chain connects TRBV4-3 to TRBJ2-1; TRBD2 aligns across 13 bases. The V gene's germline CDR1 is LGHNA and CDR2 YSLEER. The CDR3 extends over 21 amino acids. Losses at the gene ends were 0 bases for V and 7 bases for J; bases not matched to a gene: 18. DNA of the CDR3: TGCGCCAGCAGCCAAGATTGGTCGGGCACAGGACTAGCGGGAGTGACTAATGAGCAGTTCTTC. Its protein is CASSQDWSGTGLAGVTNEQFF.